A selection of T cell receptor beta chains follows, all from one sample in a study of early T cells in non-severe SARS-CoV-2 infection. TCRdb re-derived calls from the 5' RACE reads in MiXCR, one entry per CDR3 protein. The sample has 100,000 to 140,000 distinct CDR3 sequences, 11% seen once. What was sequenced was whole blood. The origin of the receptors is an adult who was a healthcare worker with PCR-confirmed SARS-CoV-2 infection or an uninfected control (not recorded which). The conserved cysteine and the conserved F or W are not part of the CDR3 here.

CDR3	J	V
ASRFYDTEAF	TRBJ1-1	TRBV12-3/TRBV12-4
ASSVRGRGYNEQF	TRBJ2-1	TRBV9
ASSLETGVTNEQF	TRBJ2-1	TRBV5-1
ASSLGRETQY	TRBJ2-5	TRBV5-6
ATSDSPYNEQF	TRBJ2-1	TRBV24-1
ASSLELVNTGELF	TRBJ2-2	TRBV5-1
ASSERGSRYEQF	TRBJ2-1	TRBV6-2/TRBV6-3
SGLDRAKNIQY	TRBJ2-4	TRBV20-1
ASPPGDRARPYEQY	TRBJ2-7	TRBV12-2
ASSLRQGREQY	TRBJ2-7	TRBV27
ATSSPTAGRGPYEQY	TRBJ2-7	TRBV15
ASSLNRLGANVLT	TRBJ2-6	TRBV11-2
AWSVASGINEQY	TRBJ2-7	TRBV30
ASSPQDGRRSPLH	TRBJ1-6	TRBV7-2
ASSPPDPRPGEQY	TRBJ2-7	TRBV5-4
ASTPWGLTDTQY	TRBJ2-3	TRBV12-3/TRBV12-4
ASSLGGSRKTEAF	TRBJ1-1	TRBV11-2
ASSRTGTGNTEAF	TRBJ1-1	TRBV6-5
AISGGSDRNYEQY	TRBJ2-7	TRBV10-3
ASSYKAWGAQF	TRBJ2-1	TRBV7-2
ASSTDRASYNEQF	TRBJ2-1	TRBV27
ASTPGGFMNTEAF	TRBJ1-1	TRBV6-2/TRBV6-3
SVAGGSKGQPQH	TRBJ1-5	TRBV20-1